What follows describes a single T cell receptor (beta chain). The target antigen is unknown. This record comes from a study of tumor and adjacent non-tumor tissue in lung cancer. Overall study context: On average, productive TCRbeta reads reached around 4 million per sample.

No cell sorting was done before RNA was extracted from the tissue. Donors were chemotherapy-naive, newly diagnosed lung cancer surgical patients in China, August–late 2014. Study-level findings and limits: Significantly higher TCR diversity was found in tumor than normal lung.

The CDR3 has 16 residues. Germline assignment: CDR1 MGHRA and CDR2 YSYEKL. TCRbeta libraries were built with three rounds of nested PCR, modified from ARM-PCR. One entry per CDR3 protein results from TCRdb running MiXCR on the multiplex PCR reads. The sample contains about 120,000 distinct CDR3 sequences, 84% of which appear only once. The chain is built from TRBV4-1 and TRBJ2-1, with a possible D match to TRBD2 (5 bases). This TCR derives from a man aged 70 or older with non-small cell lung cancer. What was sequenced was lung tumor tissue. Here the CDR3 DNA reads TGCGCTATCTCACTCTCTCTAGTGGGAGCCTACAATGAGCAGTTCTTC. It codes for CAISLSLVGAYNEQFF.